The 20 T cell receptor beta chains in this list originate from one sample, sequenced in a study of blood T cell repertoires in COVID-19. Produced via immunoSEQ multiplex PCR; TCRdb's table is partial and in-frame only. Among roughly 240,000 clones listed, around 88% were seen once. Sample: PBMCs or T cells enriched from blood (not recorded which). The source of these receptors is a woman aged 40-49 years with acute COVID-19.

DNA of the CDR3: TGCGCCAGCAGTTTCCGGGGACAGGGGGACAACGAGCAGTACTTC. Its protein product is CASSFRGQGDNEQYF. The chain links TRBV4-1 to TRBJ2-7, with 11 bases that match TRBD1. V lost 6 bases, J lost 5 bases, and 9 bases stayed unmatched. Germline CDR1 MGHRA, CDR2 YSYEKL. CDR3 length equals 15 residues.

The V call is TRBV6-2 or TRBV6-3, the J call TRBJ1-2, with a possible D match to TRBD1 (6 bases). Germline CDR1 is MNHEY and CDR2 is SVGEGT. The CDR3 is 16 amino acids. The V end was cut by 1 base, the J end by 2 bases, with 14 bases between. The CDR3 is CASSYYTGLGNYGYTF. The DNA for the CDR3 is TGTGCCAGCAGTTACTACACAGGGCTCGGGAACTATGGCTACACCTTC.

This sequence joins TRBV3-1 (or the pseudogene TRBV3-2) and TRBJ2-7; 7 nucleotides match TRBD1. The CDR3 is 15 residues long. V shed 6 bases, J shed 2 bases, and the junction held 10 bases outside the gene matches. CDR1 and CDR2 (germline): LGHDT, YNNKEL (reference sequence). The CDR3 protein is CASSPGQPIPYEQYV. The CDR3 DNA sequence: TGTGCCAGCAGTCCGGGACAGCCTATCCCCTACGAGCAGTACGTC.

The chain links TRBV3-1 (or the pseudogene TRBV3-2) to TRBJ1-2, with D unresolved. V was clipped by 2 bases and J by 2 bases, with 12 bases between them. Per the germline V gene, CDR1 is LGHDT and CDR2 is YNNKEL (reference sequence). The CDR3 loop spans 15 amino acids. CDR3 in DNA: TGTGCCAGCAGCCAAAGTCCGACACAGAACTATGGCTACACCTTC. Amino acid sequence: CASSQSPTQNYGYTF.

This chain links TRBV6-2 or TRBV6-3 with TRBJ2-7, with 10 nucleotides matching TRBD2. The V and J ends lost 6 bases and 4 bases, in that order; junction bases with no gene match: 3. Germline V CDR1 and CDR2: MNHEY, SVGEGT. CDR3 length equals 13 residues. The CDR3 DNA sequence: TGTGCCAGCAGCCTAGCGGGGGCTTACGAGCAGTACTTC. Its translation: CASSLAGAYEQYF.

The chain is built from TRBV7-9 and TRBJ2-1; D might be TRBD1 (7 bases). The CDR3 has 13 residues. V was trimmed by 5 bases and J by 8 bases, leaving 13 bases between them. Germline CDR1 SEHNR, CDR2 FQNEAQ (reference sequence). CDR3 DNA sequence: TGTGCCAGCAGCGACCAGGGGGAGGATGAGCAGTTCTTC. Its translation: CASSDQGEDEQFF.

The V call is TRBV7-2, the J call TRBJ2-3; D unresolved. Germline CDR1 SGHTA, CDR2 FQGNSA. The CDR3 totals 14 residues. With 7 bases removed from V and 0 bases from J, the gap between germline ends came to 11 bases. The DNA for the CDR3 is TGTGCCAGCAAAAGCGCGACTAGCACAGATACGCAGTATTTT. Translated, it gives CASKSATSTDTQYF.

V and J are TRBV5-8 and TRBJ1-1; 9 nucleotides align to TRBD1. Germline values: CDR1 SGHTS, CDR2 YDEGEE. V gave up 0 bases and J gave up 8 bases; unmatched junction bases: 5. The CDR3 runs to 14 residues. The CDR3: CASSLARTGVEAFF. CDR3 DNA: TGTGCCAGCAGCTTGGCTCGGACAGGGGTAGAAGCTTTCTTT.

The chain links TRBV18 to TRBJ1-6; the D is unclear. V lost 3 bases to trimming and J lost 8 bases, with 8 bases between them. From germline, CDR1 is KGHSH and CDR2 LQKENI. The CDR3 totals 13 residues. The CDR3 nucleotides read TGTGCCAGCTCACCCGATACTGATTCACCCCTCCACTTT. It is translated as CASSPDTDSPLHF.

The rearrangement links TRBV27 to TRBJ1-6; D gene ambiguous. The V end was cut by 5 bases, the J end by 13 bases, with 21 bases between. Germline assignment: CDR1 MNHEY and CDR2 SMNVEV (reference sequence). The CDR3 contains 15 residues. The CDR3 is CASSSRLLVISPLHF. In nucleotides, the CDR3 is TGTGCCAGCAGTAGCAGGCTACTTGTCATTTCCCCCCTCCACTTT.

This clone turned up a few times. The identical CDR3 is also encoded by other nucleotide sequences in the sample. V and J are TRBV9 and TRBJ1-1; D is unclear. The CDR3 length is 13 residues. Germline CDR1 and CDR2: SGDLS and YYNGEE. V lost 1 base and J lost 5, with 9 bases in between. The CDR3 loop reads CASSVTGWTEAFF. The CDR3 DNA follows: TGTGCCAGCAGCGTAACCGGGTGGACTGAAGCTTTCTTT.

The table lists this clone with many counts. The rearrangement uses TRBV9 and TRBJ2-1, with 9 bases identical to TRBD1. This CDR3 has 16 residues. After removal of 4 bases from V and 5 bases from J, the junction contained 10 bases not matched to a gene. Germline CDR1 reads SGDLS; CDR2 reads YYNGEE. CDR3 bases: TGTGCCAGCAGCCCACCCCCGGGGACAGGGAACAATGAGCAGTTCTTC. Translated, it gives CASSPPPGTGNNEQFF. The variable domain in full, completed from reference TRBV9 and TRBJ2-1, reads DSGVTQTPKHLITATGQRVTLRCSPRSGDLSVYWYQQSLDQGLQFLIQYYNGEERAKGNILERFSAQQFPDLHSELNLSSLELGDSALYFCASSPPPGTGNNEQFFGPGTRLTVL.

The chain couples TRBV30 to TRBJ2-7, with D possibly matching TRBD1 (6 bases). V gave up 4 bases and J gave up 5 bases, with 15 bases separating them. The CDR3 consists of 13 residues. Per germline, CDR1 GTSNPN and CDR2 SVGIG (reference sequence). The CDR3 nucleotides are TGTGCCTGGAACCGAGGGGGTATGGACGAGCAGTACTTC. Translated: CAWNRGGMDEQYF. Based on the CDR3 plus reference TRBV30 and TRBJ2-7, the full variable domain is SQTIHQWPATLVQPVGSPLSLECTVEGTSNPNLYWYRQAAGRGLQLLFYSVGIGQISSEVPQNLSASRPQDRQFILSSKKLLLSDSGFYLCAWNRGGMDEQYFGPGTRLTVT.

The chain is built from TRBV6-4 and TRBJ2-6, with D uncertain. Trimming pared 4 bases from V and 0 bases from J, leaving 7 bases between. CDR3 size: 15 residues. Germline V gives CDR1 MRHNA, CDR2 SNTAGT. Here the CDR3 DNA reads TGTGCCAGCAGTGTTGGGCACTCTGGGGCCAACGTCCTGACTTTC. This gives the protein CASSVGHSGANVLTF.

This chain links TRBV13 with TRBJ2-3, with D possibly matching TRBD2 (5 bases). CDR3 length equals 16 residues. The V end lost 6 bases, the J end lost 3 bases, and 19 bases lay between the germline ends. Germline V lookup: CDR1 PRHDT, CDR2 FYEKMQ (reference sequence). Here the CDR3 reads CASRPPGWAPTDTQYF. CDR3 in DNA: TGTGCCAGCAGACCCCCGGGGTGGGCGCCGACAGATACGCAGTATTTT.

This chain uses TRBV12-5 with TRBJ1-5; 7 positions agree with TRBD1. Germline V gives CDR1 LGHNT, CDR2 FRNRAP. Germline trimming cut 8 bases from V and 5 bases from J; bases unmatched to any gene: 9. The CDR3 covers 14 residues. The CDR3 sequence: CASLPGQAHQPQHF. The DNA of the CDR3 is TGTGCTAGTCTCCCAGGACAGGCACATCAGCCCCAGCATTTT.

J is TRBJ1-5 and V is TRBV30; TRBD1 is a possible D gene (5 bases). Trimming removed 2 bases at V and 4 bases at J, with 12 bases between. There are 14 residues in the CDR3. CDR1 GTSNPN and CDR2 SVGIG come from the germline V gene (reference sequence). The CDR3 here is CAWSLSGGNQPQHF. As DNA, the CDR3 is TGTGCCTGGAGTCTCTCCGGGGGGAATCAGCCCCAGCATTTT.

The gene calls are TRBV5-6 and TRBJ2-7; D might be TRBD2 (6 bases). The V gene's germline CDR1 is SGHDT and CDR2 YYEEEE. V lost 4 bases and J 1 base, leaving 15 bases between the germline ends. This CDR3 has 15 amino acids. CDR3 in DNA: TGTGCCAGCAGCCCTGTCGGGAGTAGATCCTACGAGCAGTACGTC. Translating it yields CASSPVGSRSYEQYV.

The CDR3 loop is CAIYKAGLARNEQFF. The CDR3 region has the DNA TGTGCCATCTATAAGGCGGGACTAGCTCGCAATGAGCAGTTCTTC. This rearrangement joins TRBV21-1 to TRBJ2-1; the D segment call TRBD2 is taken from the table without a DNA check. TRBV21-1 is a pseudogene. The CDR3 runs to 15 residues.

This chain links TRBV27 with TRBJ1-1; TRBD1 is a possible D gene (6 bases). The CDR3 length is 15 residues. Trimming left V 5 bases short and J 1 base short, with 14 bases between. Germline V gene data show CDR1 as MNHEY and CDR2 as SMNVEV (reference sequence). The CDR3 sequence: CASSRYRERNTEAFF. For the CDR3, the DNA is TGTGCCAGCAGTCGATACAGGGAACGGAACACTGAAGCTTTCTTT.